Given below is one TCR beta chain in context. The entry originates in a study of blood T cells in healthy people across ages. CDR3 length equals 13 residues. The germline gives CDR1 SGDLS, CDR2 YYNGEE. V gave up 6 bases and J gave up 5 bases, with 11 bases separating them. A sample-barcoded 5' primer and a J-beta primer mix were used in a second PCR of roughly 6 to 11 cycles. TCRdb reprocessed the 5' RACE reads via MiXCR and lists one record per CDR3 protein. The data show some 1 million distinct CDR3 sequences, 40% to 55% seen once. Input material: blood. The receptor was isolated from a woman aged 55-75 years in good health. This chain links TRBV9 with TRBJ2-2; the D gene could be TRBD1 or TRBD2 (6 bases each). This CDR3 is CASNGGQTGELFF. The CDR3 DNA reads as TGTGCCAGCAATGGGGGGCAAACCGGGGAGCTGTTTTTT.